Presented here are 25 T cell receptor beta chains from one specimen sequenced in a study of CD8 T cells in Susac syndrome. Random hexamers primed reverse transcription of about 0.45 to 1 ug RNA. TCRdb independently ran MiXCR on the immunoSEQ multiplex PCR reads; one entry per CDR3 protein. This sample carries hundreds of thousands of distinct CDR3 sequences, around 90% of them seen once, and the ten largest clones take approximately 0.13%. Sequencing used CD8+ T cells from PBMCs. The origin of the receptors is a human donor with multiple sclerosis.

This clonotype is a singleton in its sample. This chain uses TRBV20-1 with TRBJ2-7, with a possible D match to TRBD1 (5 bases). Germline V CDR1 and CDR2: DFQATT, SNEGSKA (reference sequence). Trimming pared 1 base from V and 3 bases from J, leaving 16 bases between. The CDR3 contains 15 residues. DNA of the CDR3: TGCAGTGCTAGAGTGCCCTCTAGGGGCGGCTACGAGCAGTACTTC. Translation gives CSARVPSRGGYEQYF.

The chain links TRBV9 to TRBJ1-3; D possibly corresponds to TRBD1 (5 bases). This CDR3 contains 16 residues. Per germline, CDR1 SGDLS and CDR2 YYNGEE. Between the trimmed V and J ends, which lost 4 bases and 4 bases, there was a span of 18 bases. CDR3 in amino acids: CASSPPDGADGNTIYF. Here the CDR3 DNA reads TGTGCCAGCAGCCCCCCAGATGGGGCGGACGGAAACACCATATATTTT. Full variable domain (missing parts from reference TRBV9 and TRBJ1-3): DSGVTQTPKHLITATGQRVTLRCSPRSGDLSVYWYQQSLDQGLQFLIQYYNGEERAKGNILERFSAQQFPDLHSELNLSSLELGDSALYFCASSPPDGADGNTIYFGEGSWLTVV.

The rearrangement joins TRBV13 to TRBJ1-1; tentatively, D is TRBD1 (5 bases). Trimming took 4 bases from V and 3 from J, leaving 9 bases between them. Looked up from germline, CDR1 is PRHDT and CDR2 is FYEKMQ (reference sequence). The CDR3 loop spans 13 amino acids. The CDR3 region has the DNA TGTGCCAGCAGCTGGGGACGGGACACTGAAGCTTTCTTT. Its protein is CASSWGRDTEAFF.

The CDR3 here is CASSQLAVVETQYF. CDR3 coding DNA: TGCGCCAGCAGCCAACTAGCGGTTGTAGAGACCCAGTACTTC. The chain has TRBV4-1 and TRBJ2-5; 7 bases are shared with TRBD2. Germline trimming cut 2 bases from V and 4 bases from J; bases unmatched to any gene: 4. This CDR3 is 14 amino acids long. Germline V lookup: CDR1 MGHRA, CDR2 YSYEKL.

The chain links TRBV12-5 to TRBJ2-2; D is uncertain. Germline values: CDR1 LGHNT, CDR2 FRNRAP. There are 14 residues in the CDR3. The germline V and J ends were trimmed by 3 bases and 3 bases, with 8 bases remaining between them. CDR3 sequence: CASGFGDYTGELFF. The CDR3 coding sequence is TGTGCTAGTGGTTTTGGGGATTACACCGGGGAGCTGTTTTTT. Full variable domain (remainder filled in from reference TRBV12-5 and TRBJ2-2): DARVTQTPRHKVTEMGQEVTMRCQPILGHNTVFWYRQTMMQGLELLAYFRNRAPLDDSGMPKDRFSAEMPDATLATLKIQPSEPRDSAVYFCASGFGDYTGELFFGEGSRLTVL.

This chain joins TRBV15 and TRBJ2-7; 7 nucleotides agree with TRBD1. Germline CDR1 LNHNV, CDR2 YYDKDF (reference sequence). J gave up 7 bases and V 4 bases, and 13 bases lay outside the gene matches. CDR3 length equals 15 residues. The CDR3 region has the DNA TGTGCCACCAGCAAAGACAGGGACCCTGCTGAAGAGCAGTACTTC. Amino acids: CATSKDRDPAEEQYF. Full variable domain (remainder filled in from reference TRBV15 and TRBJ2-7): DAMVIQNPRYQVTQFGKPVTLSCSQTLNHNVMYWYQQKSSQAPKLLFHYYDKDFNNEADTPDNFQSRRPNTSFCFLDIRSPGLGDTAMYLCATSKDRDPAEEQYFGPGTRLTVT.

This clonotype turned up a few times. The chain joins TRBV19 to TRBJ2-7, with 11 bases aligning to TRBD1. The germline V gene has CDR1 LNHDA and CDR2 SQIVND (reference sequence). This CDR3 region has 14 residues. With V trimmed by 4 bases and J by 4 bases, 3 bases remained unmatched. CDR3 DNA: TGTGCCAGTAGTACCGGGACAGGGGGTTACGAGCAGTACTTC. Encoded protein: CASSTGTGGYEQYF. The full variable domain, its missing parts supplied by reference TRBV19 and TRBJ2-7, is DGGITQSPKYLFRKEGQNVTLSCEQNLNHDAMYWYRQDPGQGLRLIYYSQIVNDFQKGDIAEGYSVSREKKESFPLTVTSAQKNPTAFYLCASSTGTGGYEQYFGPGTRLTVT.

The rearrangement uses TRBV27 and TRBJ2-5; possibly TRBD2 for D (5 bases). The germline gives CDR1 MNHEY, CDR2 SMNVEV (reference sequence). The length of the CDR3 is 13 residues. Trimming left V 6 bases short and J 3 bases short, with 11 bases between. Written as DNA, the CDR3 is TGTGCCAGCAGCCGCGAAGCGGAAGAGACCCAGTACTTC. Its translation is CASSREAEETQYF.

The rearrangement uses TRBV6-2 or TRBV6-3 and TRBJ2-7; D uncertain. Trimming took off 7 bases at V and 7 bases at J, with 17 bases between the two ends. Per the germline V gene, CDR1 is MNHEY and CDR2 is SVGEGT. The CDR3 covers 13 residues. CDR3 sequence (DNA): TGTGCCAGCATCCTAGAAGGGAATGGGGAGCAGTACTTC. Translation gives CASILEGNGEQYF.

The CDR3 here is CASSIGGGHFTEAFF. The CDR3 DNA sequence: TGTGCCAGTAGTATAGGTGGGGGGCATTTCACTGAAGCTTTCTTT. The chain carries TRBV19 and TRBJ1-1; possible D gene TRBD1, 6 bases. Between the trimmed V and J ends, which lost 1 base and 4 bases, there was a span of 13 bases. Germline values: CDR1 LNHDA, CDR2 SQIVND (reference sequence). The CDR3 runs 15 residues.

Remarks on this clonotype: At one of its ends the junction is not consistent with the germline gene, which may arise from a read error. The CDR3 is CASMVTNGKLFF. The CDR3 DNA reads as TGTGCCAGCATGGTGACTAATGGAAAACTGTTTTTT. The chain joins TRBV2 to TRBJ1-4; D unclear. Germline values: CDR1 SNHLY, CDR2 FYNNEI. The length of the CDR3 is 12 residues.

The chain couples TRBV5-4 to TRBJ2-7, with TRBD2 matching 8 bases. Germline V gene lookup returns CDR1 SGHNT and CDR2 YYREEE (reference sequence). This CDR3 has 15 residues. The V segment lost 2 bases and the J segment 3 bases; nucleotides outside the gene matches: 7. The CDR3, as DNA: TGTGCCAGCAGCTTACGGCGGGAGGTTGGCTACGAGCAGTACTTC. Protein: CASSLRREVGYEQYF. Combining the CDR3 with reference TRBV5-4 and TRBJ2-7 gives the whole variable domain ETGVTQSPTHLIKTRGQQVTLRCSSQSGHNTVSWYQQALGQGPQFIFQYYREEENGRGNFPPRFSGLQFPNYSSELNVNALELDDSALYLCASSLRREVGYEQYFGPGTRLTVT.

This clonotype was seen more than once but under ten times. The chain is built from TRBV10-3 and TRBJ2-5; D is undetermined. V was clipped by 2 bases and J by 2 bases, with 6 bases between them. The V gene's germline CDR1 is ENHRY and CDR2 SYGVKD. CDR3 size: 13 residues. In DNA, the CDR3 is TGTGCCATCAGTGAGGTGGGGCAAGAGACCCAGTACTTC. This codes for CAISEVGQETQYF.

The chain uses TRBV19 and TRBJ1-2, with 8 bases lining up with TRBD1. The CDR3 contains 15 residues. Germline V gene sequence: CDR1 LNHDA, CDR2 SQIVND (reference sequence). V lost 3 bases to trimming and J lost 3 bases; unmatched junction nucleotides: 6. Here the CDR3 DNA reads TGTGCCAGTAGTATTATGGACAGGGCGGACTATGGCTACACCTTC. Translation gives CASSIMDRADYGYTF.

V and J are TRBV6-5 and TRBJ1-1; the D gene is possibly TRBD1 (6 bases). V was shortened by 4 bases and J by 3 bases, with 18 bases between the two germline ends. CDR3 size: 16 residues. The germline CDR1 and CDR2 sequences are MNHEY and SVGAGI. The CDR3 DNA reads as TGTGCCAGCAGTTCCCACCAGGACAGTCCAGACACTGAAGCTTTCTTT. Translating it yields CASSSHQDSPDTEAFF.

In its sample, this clonotype was seen once. The chain carries TRBV27 and TRBJ2-7, with a weak D call TRBD2 (6 bases). Germline CDR1 reads MNHEY; CDR2 reads SMNVEV (reference sequence). V lost 1 base and J 2 bases, leaving 12 bases between the germline ends. The CDR3 contains 15 residues. The CDR3 reads CASSLFGGPPYEQYF. CDR3 coding DNA: TGTGCCAGCAGTTTATTCGGGGGACCACCCTACGAGCAGTACTTC.

This chain links TRBV13 with TRBJ2-7; TRBD1 matches at 7 bases. The CDR3 loop spans 14 amino acids. The V and J ends lost 5 bases and 1 base, in that order; junction bases with no gene match: 5. Germline CDR1 reads PRHDT; CDR2 reads FYEKMQ (reference sequence). The CDR3, as DNA: TGTGCCAGCAGCCCCTACAGGGGATCCTACGAGCAGTACTTC. Its protein is CASSPYRGSYEQYF.

The rearrangement joins TRBV3-1 to TRBJ1-1; unclear D gene. Germline lookup yields CDR1 LGHDT and CDR2 YNNKEL (reference sequence). V gave up 0 bases and J gave up 4 bases, with 6 bases separating them. The CDR3 is made up of 13 amino acids. This CDR3 is CASSQEMSTEAFF. In nucleotides, the CDR3 is TGTGCCAGCAGCCAAGAAATGAGCACTGAAGCTTTCTTT. The full variable domain, completed using reference TRBV3-1 and TRBJ1-1, is DTAVSQTPKYLVTQMGNDKSIKCEQNLGHDTMYWYKQDSKKFLKIMFSYNNKELIINETVPNRFSPKSPDKAHLNLHINSLELGDSAVYFCASSQEMSTEAFFGQGTRLTVV.

This clonotype was counted a single time. The V and J genes are TRBV4-2 and TRBJ2-7, with D maybe TRBD1 (6 bases). There are 18 residues in the CDR3. The germline V gene has CDR1 LGHNA and CDR2 YNFKEQ. V lost 0 bases, J lost 0 bases, and 18 bases lay in between. As DNA, the CDR3 is TGTGCCAGCAGCCAAGAGAGGCTAGTGGGGGCAGGCTCCTACGAGCAGTACTTC. Translation: CASSQERLVGAGSYEQYF.

The chain is built from TRBV5-1 and TRBJ1-1, with 9 bases fitting TRBD1. The junction had 4 bases not matched to a gene; V was cut back by 0 bases and J by 4 bases. CDR1 and CDR2 (germline): SGHRS, YFSETQ. The CDR3 is 15 residues long. CDR3 protein: CASSLEGTGLTEAFF. In DNA, the CDR3 is TGCGCCAGCAGCTTGGAGGGGACAGGGCTCACTGAAGCTTTCTTT.

V usage is TRBV29-1 and J usage is TRBJ2-7; D might be TRBD1 (6 bases). From germline, CDR1 is SQVTM and CDR2 ANQGSEA. This CDR3 contains 12 residues. Trimming cost V 2 bases and J 7 bases, with 12 bases left between them. The CDR3 protein is CSVEFMGTEQYF. CDR3 DNA sequence: TGCAGCGTTGAATTCATGGGGACAGAGCAGTACTTC.

The chain combines TRBV27 with TRBJ2-1, with a tentative D call TRBD2 (5 bases). This CDR3 has 13 amino acids. Per germline, CDR1 MNHEY and CDR2 SMNVEV (reference sequence). Trimming stripped 3 bases from V and 5 bases from J, with 8 bases between. DNA of the CDR3: TGTGCCAGCAGTTTCACTAGGCACAATGAGCAGTTCTTC. Its translation is CASSFTRHNEQFF.

The J gene is TRBJ2-1, the V gene TRBV27; D is ambiguous. V was cut by 3 bases and J by 7 bases, with 4 bases left in between. Germline V gene data show CDR1 as MNHEY and CDR2 as SMNVEV (reference sequence). The CDR3 runs 11 residues. The CDR3 loop is CASSFSNEQFF. CDR3 coding DNA: TGTGCCAGCAGTTTTTCAAATGAGCAGTTCTTC.

V is TRBV6-5 and J is TRBJ2-1; the D is unclear. Germline CDR1 is MNHEY and CDR2 is SVGAGI. CDR3 length equals 12 residues. Trimming left V 0 bases short and J 7 bases short, with 4 bases between. CDR3 loop: CASSYSRNEQFF. In DNA form, the CDR3 reads TGTGCCAGCAGTTACTCTAGGAATGAGCAGTTCTTC.

The rearrangement joins TRBV3-1 to TRBJ2-1; no firm D call. CDR1 is LGHDT and CDR2 is YNNKEL in the germline V gene (reference sequence). Trimming removed 3 bases at V and 1 base at J, with 7 bases between. This CDR3 is built from 14 residues. The CDR3 loop is CASSQDPSYNEQFF. CDR3 DNA sequence: TGTGCCAGCAGCCAGGATCCTTCCTACAATGAGCAGTTCTTC.